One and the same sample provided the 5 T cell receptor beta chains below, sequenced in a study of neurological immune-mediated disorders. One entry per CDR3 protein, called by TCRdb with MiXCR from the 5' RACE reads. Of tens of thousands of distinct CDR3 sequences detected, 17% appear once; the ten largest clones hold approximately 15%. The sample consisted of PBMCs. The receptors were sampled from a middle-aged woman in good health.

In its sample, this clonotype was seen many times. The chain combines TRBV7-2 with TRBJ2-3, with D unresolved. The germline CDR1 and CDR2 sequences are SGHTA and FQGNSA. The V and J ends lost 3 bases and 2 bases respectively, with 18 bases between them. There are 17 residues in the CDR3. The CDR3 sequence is CASSFSVFPGATDTQYF. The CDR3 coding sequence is TGTGCCAGCAGCTTCTCGGTCTTTCCAGGTGCCACAGATACGCAGTATTTT.

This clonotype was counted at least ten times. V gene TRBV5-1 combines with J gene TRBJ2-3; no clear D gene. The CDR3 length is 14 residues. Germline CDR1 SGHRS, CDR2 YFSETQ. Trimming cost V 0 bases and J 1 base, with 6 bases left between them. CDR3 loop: CASSLGAGTDTQYF. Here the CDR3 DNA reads TGCGCCAGCAGCTTGGGGGCTGGCACAGATACGCAGTATTTT.

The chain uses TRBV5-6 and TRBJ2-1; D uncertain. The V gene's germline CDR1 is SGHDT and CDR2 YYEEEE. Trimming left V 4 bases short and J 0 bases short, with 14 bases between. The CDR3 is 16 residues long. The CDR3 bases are TGTGCCAGCAGCCCATGGTCCGTGAGCTCCTACAATGAGCAGTTCTTC. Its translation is CASSPWSVSSYNEQFF.

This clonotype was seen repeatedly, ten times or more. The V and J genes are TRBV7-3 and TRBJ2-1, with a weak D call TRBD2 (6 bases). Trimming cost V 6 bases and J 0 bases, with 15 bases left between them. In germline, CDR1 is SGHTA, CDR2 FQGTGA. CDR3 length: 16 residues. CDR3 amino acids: CASSSVAVSSYNEQFF. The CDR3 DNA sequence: TGTGCCAGCAGTTCCGTAGCGGTAAGCTCCTACAATGAGCAGTTCTTC.

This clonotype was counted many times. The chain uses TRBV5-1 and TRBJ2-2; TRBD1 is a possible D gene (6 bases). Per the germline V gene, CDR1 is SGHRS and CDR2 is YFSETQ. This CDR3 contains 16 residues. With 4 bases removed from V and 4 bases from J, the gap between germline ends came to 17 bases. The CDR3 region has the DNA TGCGCCAGCAGCCCCTCGGGACAAGGGGGCACCGGGGAGCTGTTTTTT. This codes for CASSPSGQGGTGELFF.